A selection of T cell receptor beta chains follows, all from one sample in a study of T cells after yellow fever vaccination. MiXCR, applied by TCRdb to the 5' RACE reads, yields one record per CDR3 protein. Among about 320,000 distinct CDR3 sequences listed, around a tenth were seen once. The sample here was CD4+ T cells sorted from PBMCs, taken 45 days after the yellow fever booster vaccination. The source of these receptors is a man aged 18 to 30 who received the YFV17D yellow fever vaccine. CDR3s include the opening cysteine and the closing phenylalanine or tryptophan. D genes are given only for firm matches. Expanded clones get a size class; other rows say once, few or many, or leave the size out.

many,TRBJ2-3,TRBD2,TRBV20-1,TGCAGTGCTAGACCTAAACTAGCGGGGTCAACAGATACGCAGTATTTT,CSARPKLAGSTDTQYF
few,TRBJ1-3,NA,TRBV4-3,TGCGCCAGCAGACACACTAGAAACACCATATATTTT,CASRHTRNTIYF
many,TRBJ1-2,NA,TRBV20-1,TGCAGTGCTCGAGGGGACCTCGGAGGCTATGGCTACACCTTC,CSARGDLGGYGYTF
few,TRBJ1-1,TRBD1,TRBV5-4,TGTGCCAGCAGCTTGGGAGTGGTGACAGGGCAGCTGAACACTGAAGCTTTCTTT,CASSLGVVTGQLNTEAFF
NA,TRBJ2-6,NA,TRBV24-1,TGTGCCACCAGTGATCCATTCGGCTCTGGGGCCAACGTCCTGACTTTC,CATSDPFGSGANVLTF
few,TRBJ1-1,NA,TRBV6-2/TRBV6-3,TGTGCCAGCAGTTACAGGGGCCGGACCGCGACTTTCTTT,CASSYRGRTATFF
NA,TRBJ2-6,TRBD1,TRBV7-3,TGTGCCAGCAGCTCTAGGACAGGGCTTACGCACTCTGGGGCCAACGTCCTGACTTTC,CASSSRTGLTHSGANVLTF
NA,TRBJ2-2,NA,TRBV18,TGTGCCAGCTTTCCGGGACAGAACACCGGGGAGCTGTTTTTT,CASFPGQNTGELFF
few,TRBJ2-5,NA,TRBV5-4,TGTGCCATGGAAAAGCTTAGCGTTCAAGAGACCCAGTACTTC,CAMEKLSVQETQYF
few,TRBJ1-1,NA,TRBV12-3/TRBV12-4,TGTGCCAGCAGCTGGGACACTGAAGCTTTCTTT,CASSWDTEAFF
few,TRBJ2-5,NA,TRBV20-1,TGCAGTGCTAGAGCTCCTGGCTCGGAGACCCAGTACTTC,CSARAPGSETQYF
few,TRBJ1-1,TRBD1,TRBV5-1,TGCGCCAGCAGCTTGCAGGACAGGGGGCTCACTGAAGCTTTCTTT,CASSLQDRGLTEAFF
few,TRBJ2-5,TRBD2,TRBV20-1,TGCAGTGCTCTCCGGACTAGCGGGGGGCGGTACCAAGAGACCCAGTACTTC,CSALRTSGGRYQETQYF
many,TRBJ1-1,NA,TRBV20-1,TGCAGTGCTAGAGTCGTTGGAAGGACTGAAGCTTTCTTT,CSARVVGRTEAFF
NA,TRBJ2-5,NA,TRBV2,TGTGCCAGCAGGGGCGCCAGCCGTGAGACCCAGTACTTC,CASRGASRETQYF
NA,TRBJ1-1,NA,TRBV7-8,TGTGCCAGCAGCTCACGTGAGGGAGAAATTGAAGCTTTCTTT,CASSSREGEIEAFF
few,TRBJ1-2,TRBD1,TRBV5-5,TGTGCCAGCAGATTTCCGGGACAGGGCCATGGCTACACCTTC,CASRFPGQGHGYTF
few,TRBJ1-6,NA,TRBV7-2,TGTGCCAGCAGCCCAGGGGCGGGGCAAAGGGAATCACCCCTCCACTTT,CASSPGAGQRESPLHF
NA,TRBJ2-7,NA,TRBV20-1,TGCAGTGCTATAGGAGCGAACGAGCAGTACTTC,CSAIGANEQYF
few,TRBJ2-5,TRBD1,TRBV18,TGTGCCAGCTCACCTTTGGAAGGGGGCGCAGAGACCCAGTACTTC,CASSPLEGGAETQYF
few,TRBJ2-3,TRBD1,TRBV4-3,TGCGCCAGCAGACGTGCCGGGACAGGGGAGCCAGATACGCAGTATTTT,CASRRAGTGEPDTQYF
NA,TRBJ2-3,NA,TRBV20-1,TGCAGTGCTAGAGATGGACAAAGGGTACATACGCAGTATTTT,CSARDGQRVHTQYF
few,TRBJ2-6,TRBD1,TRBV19,TGTGCCAGCGGCAACAGGGGAACTGGGGCCAACGTCCTGACTTTC,CASGNRGTGANVLTF
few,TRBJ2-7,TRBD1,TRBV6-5,TGTGCCAGCAGCCGACAGGGGGCCCGCTACGAGCAGTACTTC,CASSRQGARYEQYF
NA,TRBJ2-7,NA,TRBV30,TGTGCCTGGAGAACAGGGTCATGGCAGTACTTC,CAWRTGSWQYF
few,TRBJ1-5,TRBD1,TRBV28,TGTGCCAGCAGCAAGGGACAGAACAATCAGCCCCAGCATTTT,CASSKGQNNQPQHF
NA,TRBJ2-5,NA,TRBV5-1,TGCGCCAGCAGCCCGGACCGTGGGGCCCAGTACTTC,CASSPDRGAQYF
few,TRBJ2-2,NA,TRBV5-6,TGTGCCAGCAGCTTTGTCGGGGGTGCGAACACCGGGGAGCTGTTTTTT,CASSFVGGANTGELFF
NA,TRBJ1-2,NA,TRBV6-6,TGTGCCAGCAGTTCCGGACAGACCACCTTC,CASSSGQTTF
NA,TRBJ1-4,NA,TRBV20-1,TGCAGTGCTAGAGATCCTACTCGGGCGGAAAAACTGTTTTTT,CSARDPTRAEKLFF
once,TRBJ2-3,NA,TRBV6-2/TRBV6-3,TGTGCCAGCACTCCCCGGGACACAGGCACAGATACGCAGTATTTT,CASTPRDTGTDTQYF
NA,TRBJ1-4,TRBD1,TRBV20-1,TGCAGTGCTGGCCAAGCCGGGACAGATGCTGAAAAACTGTTTTTT,CSAGQAGTDAEKLFF
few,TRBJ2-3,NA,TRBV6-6,TGTGCCAGCACCGTAACAGGGTACGGAACAGATACGCAGTATTTT,CASTVTGYGTDTQYF
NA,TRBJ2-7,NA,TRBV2,TGTGCCAGCAGTTACTCGGCATCTTCCTACGAGCAGTACTTC,CASSYSASSYEQYF
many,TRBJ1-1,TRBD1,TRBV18,TGTGCCAGCAGCCCGAGGGGACAGGGCAACACTGAAGCTTTCTTT,CASSPRGQGNTEAFF
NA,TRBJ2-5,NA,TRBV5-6,TGTGCCAGCAGCCGGGGGCTAGCCCGAGAGACCCAGTACTTC,CASSRGLARETQYF
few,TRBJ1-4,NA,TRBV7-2,TGTGCCAGCAGCCTATCCGGGGCCTTTAATGAAAAACTGTTTTTT,CASSLSGAFNEKLFF
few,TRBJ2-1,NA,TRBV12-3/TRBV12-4,TGTGCCACCATCGGGGGCGGCGCATACAATGAGCAGTTCTTC,CATIGGGAYNEQFF
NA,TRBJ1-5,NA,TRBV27,TGTGCCAGCAGTTTAACCACCTACAGCAATCAGCCCCAGCATTTT,CASSLTTYSNQPQHF
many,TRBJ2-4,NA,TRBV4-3,TGCGCCAGCAGCCAAGATCGCGGGACCAAAAACATTCAGTACTTC,CASSQDRGTKNIQYF
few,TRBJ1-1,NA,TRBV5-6,TGTGCCAGCAGTATAATGGGGACCGCGGGCGCTTTCTTT,CASSIMGTAGAFF
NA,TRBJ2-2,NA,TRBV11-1,TGTGCCAGCAGCGCAGAAACAGAGAACACCGGGGAGCTGTTTTTT,CASSAETENTGELFF
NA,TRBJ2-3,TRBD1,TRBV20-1,TGCAGTGCTAGAGATCCAACCGGGACAGGGCGCACAGATACGCAGTATTTT,CSARDPTGTGRTDTQYF
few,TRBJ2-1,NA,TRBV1,TGCACCAGCAGCCATCACAGGGTTGGCAATGAGCAGTTCTTC,CTSSHHRVGNEQFF
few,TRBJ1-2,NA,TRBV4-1,TGCGCCAGCAGCCAAGATGTCCAGGCTAACTATGGCTACACCTTC,CASSQDVQANYGYTF
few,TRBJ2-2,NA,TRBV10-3,TGTGCCATCAGTGACCCCGGACAGCTAACCGGGGAGCTGTTTTTT,CAISDPGQLTGELFF
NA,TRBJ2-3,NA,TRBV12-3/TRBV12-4,TGTGCCAGCAGAACCAGGGGAGATACGCAGTATTTT,CASRTRGDTQYF
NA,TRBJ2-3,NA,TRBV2,TGTGCCAGCAGGGCAGAGGTGGATACGCAGTATTTT,CASRAEVDTQYF
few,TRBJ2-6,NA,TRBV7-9,TGTGCCAGCAGCCCGCGGGACAGCCTCTCTGGGGCCAACGTCCTGACTTTC,CASSPRDSLSGANVLTF
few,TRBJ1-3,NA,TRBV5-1,TGCGCCAGCAGCTTGGCCACCGCCGGGGACACCATATATTTT,CASSLATAGDTIYF
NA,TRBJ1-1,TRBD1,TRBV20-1,TGCAGGCCAGGGGGGCTCTCAGCTTTCTTT,CRPGGLSAFF
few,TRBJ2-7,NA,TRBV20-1,TGCAGTGCTATACTACCAGGGCACTCCTACGAGCAGTACTTC,CSAILPGHSYEQYF
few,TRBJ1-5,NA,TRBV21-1,TGTGCCAGCAGCAAAAAGGGAAAAGATCAGCCCCAGCATTTT,CASSKKGKDQPQHF
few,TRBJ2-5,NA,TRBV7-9,TGTGCCAGCAGCTTACTCAGCTTAGAAGAGACCCAGTACTTC,CASSLLSLEETQYF
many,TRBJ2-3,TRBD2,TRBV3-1,TGTGCCAGCAGCGTGGGGGGGACGCGCGGCACAGATACGCAGTATTTT,CASSVGGTRGTDTQYF